Presented here are 21 T cell receptor beta chains from one specimen sequenced in a study of blood T cell repertoires in COVID-19 (dated by TCRdb to about 2020). The library was generated by the immunoSEQ multiplex PCR assay. Drawn from immuneACCESS, this table holds only the in-frame rearrangements with V and J called that TCRdb kept. Clones are partly lost; checked studies trace under half to an unresolved V gene and leave the rest unexplained. In this sample the table shows about 130,000 clones, around 83% of which occur a single time. In total, the top ten clones hold roughly 9% of the sample. Material: peripheral blood. The receptors stem from a man aged 35 to 55 with active or convalescent COVID-19.

This clone was recorded only once. The CDR3 DNA reads as TGTGCCTGGGCCGACAGGGCTTTCTTCTTT. This sequence encodes CAWADRAFFF. J is TRBJ1-1 and V is TRBV30, with 7 bases that match TRBD1. Looked up from germline, CDR1 is GTSNPN and CDR2 is SVGIG (reference sequence). With 5 bases clipped from V and 14 bases from J, the junction kept 8 bases outside the gene matches. The CDR3 loop spans 10 amino acids.

The V and J genes are TRBV7-9 and TRBJ2-3; perhaps TRBD2 as D (5 bases). CDR3 length: 14 amino acids. Germline CDR1 is SEHNR and CDR2 is FQNEAQ (reference sequence). Trimming cost V 8 bases and J 7 bases, with 19 bases left between them. CDR3 protein: CASHRAGRGNTQYF. CDR3 DNA sequence: TGTGCCAGCCATCGTGCTGGCCGGGGAAATACGCAGTATTTT.

The V call is TRBV11-3, the J call TRBJ2-1, with 8 bases fitting TRBD2. The CDR3 sequence is 16 residues long. V shed 6 bases and J 7 bases; nucleotides not matched to a gene: 14. CDR1 is SGHNT and CDR2 is YENEEA in the germline V gene. The DNA of the CDR3 is TGTGCCAGCAGTCCATCGGCGGGGGGAGCGTTGAATGAGCAGTTCTTC. This translates into CASSPSAGGALNEQFF.

This clone was detected only once. The V call is TRBV25-1, the J call TRBJ2-1; 7 nucleotides line up with TRBD1. Germline CDR1 reads MGHDK; CDR2 reads SYGVNS. The CDR3 totals 14 residues. V lost 6 bases to trimming and J lost 9 bases; unmatched junction nucleotides: 11. The CDR3 protein is CASRTHRGEGEQFF. The CDR3, as DNA: TGTGCCAGCAGGACCCACAGGGGAGAGGGTGAGCAGTTCTTC. The full variable domain, with the rest looked up from reference TRBV25-1 and TRBJ2-1, is EADIYQTPRYLVIGTGKKITLECSQTMGHDKMYWYQQDPGMELHLIHYSYGVNSTEKGDLSSESTVSRIRTEHFPLTLESARPSHTSQYLCASRTHRGEGEQFFGPGTRLTVL.

V is TRBV11-3 and J is TRBJ2-5; possibly TRBD1 for D (6 bases). The V end was cut by 3 bases, the J end by 5 bases, with 10 bases between. Germline CDR1 SGHNT, CDR2 YENEEA. The CDR3 runs to 13 residues. CDR3 loop: CASSFNQGETQYF. CDR3 coding DNA: TGTGCCAGCAGCTTTAACCAGGGGGAGACCCAGTACTTC.

This sequence joins TRBV2 and TRBJ1-2, with 10 positions matching TRBD1. The V segment lost 9 bases and the J segment 8 bases; nucleotides outside the gene matches: 6. This CDR3 has 12 residues. Germline CDR1 and CDR2: SNHLY and FYNNEI. The CDR3 spells CASRQGADGYTF. CDR3 DNA sequence: TGTGCCAGTCGACAGGGGGCTGACGGCTACACCTTC.

V and J are TRBV12-3 or TRBV12-4 and TRBJ2-4; 9 bases align to TRBD2. After removal of 4 bases from V and 10 bases from J, the junction contained 5 bases not matched to a gene. The CDR3 contains 13 residues. CDR3 sequence (DNA): TGTGCCAGCAGTTCCGGGACTAGCTCAATTCAGTACTTC. Translating it yields CASSSGTSSIQYF.

The V and J genes are TRBV14 and TRBJ2-7, with 7 bases lining up with TRBD1. The V and J ends lost 0 bases and 3 bases, in that order; junction bases with no gene match: 8. Germline assignment: CDR1 SGHDN and CDR2 FVKESK. The CDR3 is made up of 16 amino acids. CDR3 nucleotides: TGTGCCAGCAGCCAAGAAATCCACAGGGGATACTACGAGCAGTACTTC. Translated, it gives CASSQEIHRGYYEQYF.

The V call is TRBV9, the J call TRBJ2-2; no firm D call. The CDR3 spans 16 residues. Trimming took 1 base from V and 2 from J, leaving 12 bases between them. CDR1 and CDR2 from the germline V gene are SGDLS and YYNGEE. The CDR3 nucleotides read TGTGCCAGCAGCGTACACGAGGTAATAAACACCGGGGAGCTGTTTTTT. Translating it yields CASSVHEVINTGELFF.

The V call is TRBV20-1, the J call TRBJ2-1; D perhaps matches TRBD2 (7 bases). CDR1 and CDR2 (germline): DFQATT, SNEGSKA (reference sequence). V dropped 3 bases and J dropped 0 bases, with 15 bases sitting between them. This CDR3 has 16 amino acids. In DNA form, the CDR3 reads TGCAGTGCTAGTCGGGGGGCCCCTCACTCCTACAATGAGCAGTTCTTC. Its translation is CSASRGAPHSYNEQFF.

The chain combines TRBV5-6 with TRBJ2-3; 11 bases map to TRBD2. V gave up 5 bases and J gave up 5 bases; unmatched junction bases: 13. The CDR3 has 17 residues. Germline-derived CDR1 and CDR2 are SGHDT and YYEEEE. The CDR3 DNA reads as TGTGCCAGCAGTACTGCTAGCGGGGGGTCTACCAAAGATACGCAGTATTTT. Protein: CASSTASGGSTKDTQYF.

This clone turned up a few times. This chain connects TRBV24-1 to TRBJ2-5; D might be TRBD1 (5 bases). Germline CDR1 reads KGHDR; CDR2 reads SFDVKD. This CDR3 contains 13 residues. Trimming stripped 1 base from V and 4 bases from J, with 6 bases between. CDR3 DNA sequence: TGTGCCACCAGTGATTTTAGGGGAGAGACCCAGTACTTC. It codes for CATSDFRGETQYF.

The chain couples TRBV2 to TRBJ1-6; no reliable D call. Between the trimmed V and J ends, which lost 6 bases and 7 bases, there was a span of 7 bases. The CDR3 runs to 12 residues. Germline V gene sequence: CDR1 SNHLY, CDR2 FYNNEI. Here the CDR3 DNA reads TGTGCCAGCAGCTACGGGAATTCACCCCTCCACTTT. Residues: CASSYGNSPLHF.

The rearrangement joins TRBV6-2 or TRBV6-3 to TRBJ1-6; 11 bases map to TRBD1. Germline V gene data show CDR1 as MNHEY and CDR2 as SVGEGT. The CDR3 consists of 15 residues. After removal of 6 bases from V and 9 bases from J, the junction contained 7 bases not matched to a gene. The CDR3, as DNA: TGTGCCAGCAGCCCCGGGACAGGGGGGAGTTCACCCCTCCACTTT. It codes for CASSPGTGGSSPLHF.

This chain joins TRBV6-1 and TRBJ2-3; 9 nucleotides align to TRBD2. The germline gives CDR1 MNHNS, CDR2 SASEGT. The junction had 6 bases not matched to a gene; V was cut back by 2 bases and J by 3 bases. This CDR3 is 16 amino acids long. The CDR3 coding sequence is TGTGCCAGCAGTGAACGGATAGCGGGGGTGACAGATACGCAGTATTTT. Translated: CASSERIAGVTDTQYF.

The chain employs TRBV11-2 and TRBJ2-3; 7 bases fit TRBD1. The CDR3 contains 19 residues. V was clipped by 1 base and J by 2 bases; unmatched bases: 15. From germline, CDR1 is SGHAT and CDR2 FQNNGV. CDR3: CASSLVGVRGQRATDTQYF. The DNA for the CDR3 is TGTGCCAGCAGCTTAGTAGGGGTAAGGGGACAGAGGGCCACAGATACGCAGTATTTT. Based on the CDR3 plus reference TRBV11-2 and TRBJ2-3, the full variable domain is EAGVAQSPRYKIIEKRQSVAFWCNPISGHATLYWYQQILGQGPKLLIQFQNNGVVDDSQLPKDRFSAERLKGVDSTLKIQPAKLEDSAVYLCASSLVGVRGQRATDTQYFGPGTRLTVL.

The chain is built from TRBV12-3 or TRBV12-4 and TRBJ2-5; 7 nucleotides align to TRBD1. There are 13 residues in the CDR3. The trim removed 8 bases at V and 4 bases at J, leaving 7 bases unmatched. CDR3 amino acids: CASGSTGVETQYF. As DNA, the CDR3 is TGTGCCAGCGGTTCCACAGGGGTAGAGACCCAGTACTTC.

The rearrangement joins TRBV30 to TRBJ2-5, with 10 positions matching TRBD1. The CDR3 is 16 amino acids. V was pared by 2 bases and J by 5 bases, with 11 bases of the junction left unmatched. Germline CDR1 reads GTSNPN; CDR2 reads SVGIG (reference sequence). The CDR3 nucleotides are TGTGCCTGGAGTACTAAGGGACAGGGGTTTGGGGAGACCCAGTACTTC. Translation: CAWSTKGQGFGETQYF.

The chain joins TRBV3-1 (or the pseudogene TRBV3-2) to TRBJ2-7; unclear D gene. Germline CDR1 reads LGHDT; CDR2 reads YNNKEL (reference sequence). Trimming shortened V by 0 bases and J by 4 bases, and 10 bases separated the two germline ends. This CDR3 is built from 14 residues. CDR3 loop: CASSQDTELYEQYF. For the CDR3, the DNA is TGTGCCAGCAGCCAAGATACAGAGTTGTACGAGCAGTACTTC.

The chain joins TRBV18 to TRBJ2-2; D unclear. Trimming pared 4 bases from V and 5 bases from J, leaving 11 bases between. The CDR3 loop spans 14 amino acids. Per the germline V gene, CDR1 is KGHSH and CDR2 is LQKENI. The CDR3 spells CASSQGKRTGELFF. The DNA of the CDR3 is TGTGCCAGCTCACAAGGCAAGAGGACCGGGGAGCTGTTTTTT.

The rearrangement uses TRBV6-5 and TRBJ2-1; tentative D call: TRBD2 (7 bases). With 11 bases removed from V and 3 bases from J, the gap between germline ends came to 17 bases. This CDR3 comprises 14 residues. Germline CDR1 MNHEY, CDR2 SVGAGI. CDR3 in DNA: TGTGCCTCCCGGGGGGCCGCGGGCTACAATGAGCAGTTCTTC. This codes for CASRGAAGYNEQFF.